This T cell receptor beta chain came from a study of cytomegalovirus exposure and HLA in healthy donors. Study overall: Among the roughly 400 donors who were genotyped, approximately 76% fell in the genetic ancestry cluster that is associated with self-reported Caucasian donors. Study findings and constraints: Upon later analysis, HLA-associated TCR beta chains proved more clonally expanded than other, equally common chains. Looking again later, the authors saw that most CMV-associated TCR beta chains seemed HLA-restricted.

This CDR3 comprises 15 residues. Trimming removed 2 bases from V and 1 base from J, with 10 bases in between. Germline V gene sequence: CDR1 SEHNR, CDR2 FQNEAQ (reference sequence). The PCR made use of 60 Vbeta and 13 Jbeta primers. Assay used: immunoSEQ multiplex PCR; TCRdb lists only in-frame clones, some missing. Altogether 70,000 to 95,000 clones are present, roughly 83% being singletons, with the ten largest covering 14% to 15%. As to this clone: The antigen remains unidentified.

The sequencing input was PBMCs. The chain combines TRBV7-9 with TRBJ2-3; D is possibly TRBD1 (6 bases). This clonotype was obtained from a woman in her forties in good health and CMV-seropositive. CDR3 sequence reads: CASSLSAGGTDTQYF. CDR3 DNA: TGTGCCAGCAGCTTATCCGCAGGGGGCACAGATACGCAGTATTTT. The full variable domain, with the rest looked up from reference TRBV7-9 and TRBJ2-3, is DTGVSQNPRHKITKRGQNVTFRCDPISEHNRLYWYRQTLGQGPEFLTYFQNEAQLEKSRLLSDRFSAERPKGSFSTLEIQRTEQGDSAMYLCASSLSAGGTDTQYFGPGTRLTVL.